A single sample is the source of the 23 T cell receptor beta chains below, sequenced in a study of monozygotic twins with inflammatory bowel disease. From its re-call of the 5' RACE reads, TCRdb lists each CDR3 protein once, without DNA. The sample data list 200,000 to 250,000 distinct CDR3 sequences. What was sequenced was blood. These receptors came from a human donor with ulcerative colitis or Crohn's disease, or a healthy co-twin of an affected twin (not recorded which).

The chain joins TRBV3-1 to TRBJ2-7. The CDR3 contains 13 residues. In germline, CDR1 is LGHDT, CDR2 YNNKEL (reference sequence). The CDR3 sequence: CASSQGSTYEQYF.

V and J are TRBV15 and TRBJ2-4. Germline V lookup: CDR1 LNHNV, CDR2 YYDKDF (reference sequence). The CDR3 totals 16 residues. The CDR3 sequence is CATSRVGGFGKNIQYF.

This chain links TRBV6-1 with TRBJ1-1; checking the TCRdb D call of TRBD1 is not possible without DNA. The V gene's germline CDR1 is MNHNS and CDR2 SASEGT. The CDR3 length is 13 residues. CDR3 region: CASSWDRSTEAFF.

The chain is built from TRBV20-1 and TRBJ2-1; TCRdb gives TRBD1 as the D gene, but with no DNA this cannot be confirmed. CDR1 is DFQATT and CDR2 is SNEGSKA in the germline V gene (reference sequence). There are 14 residues in the CDR3. The CDR3 loop reads CSASVQESLNEQFF.

This chain connects TRBV15 to TRBJ1-4; without DNA, the TCRdb call of TRBD1 cannot be checked. CDR3 length: 16 residues. Per germline, CDR1 LNHNV and CDR2 YYDKDF (reference sequence). CDR3 protein: CATSRDSGQGHEKLFF.

The rearrangement uses TRBV24-1 and TRBJ1-2; TCRdb selects TRBD1, and the lack of DNA leaves this call unchecked. Per germline, CDR1 KGHDR and CDR2 SFDVKD. The CDR3 covers 13 residues. This CDR3 is CATSGQPFYGYTF.

The chain joins TRBV27 to TRBJ1-5; TCRdb's D call, TRBD1, is unchecked because there is no DNA. The CDR3 totals 13 residues. Germline CDR1 reads MNHEY; CDR2 reads SMNVEV (reference sequence). This CDR3 reads CASSFSPDRPQHF.

The chain recombines TRBV12-3 or TRBV12-4 with TRBJ2-1; TCRdb indicates TRBD1, and absent DNA this call remains unverified. CDR3 size: 17 residues. CDR3 amino acids: CASSSHGTPNSPNEQFF.

The V gene is TRBV12-5, the J gene TRBJ1-1. This CDR3 contains 14 residues. CDR1 and CDR2 (germline): LGHNT, FRNRAP. The CDR3 here is CASGLLGEYTEAFF.

This sequence joins TRBV10-3 and TRBJ2-1; TCRdb's D call, TRBD2, is unchecked because there is no DNA. The CDR3 contains 17 residues. The germline CDR1 and CDR2 sequences are ENHRY and SYGVKD. The CDR3 loop is CAISDPLASGSYNEQFF.

The CDR3 protein is CASSQRCRPNTEAFF. The J gene is TRBJ1-1, the V gene TRBV23-1. TRBV23-1 is an open reading frame, and its role is uncertain. The CDR3 contains 15 residues.

The CDR3: CASSYSGTGDPYEQYF. The chain has TRBV6-5 and TRBJ2-7; TCRdb reports TRBD1, a call that lacks DNA to check it against. The germline gives CDR1 MNHEY, CDR2 SVGAGI. There are 16 residues in the CDR3.

The gene calls are TRBV6-4 and TRBJ1-4. Looked up from germline, CDR1 is MRHNA and CDR2 is SNTAGT. The CDR3 length is 13 residues. CDR3 amino acids: CASSEEEGEKLFF.

The V and J genes are TRBV5-6 and TRBJ1-2. CDR3 length equals 12 residues. Germline-derived CDR1 and CDR2 are SGHDT and YYEEEE. Here the CDR3 reads CASTYATYGYTF.

V usage is TRBV19 and J usage is TRBJ2-7; TCRdb returns TRBD1, unconfirmable since there is no DNA. Germline-derived CDR1 and CDR2 are LNHDA and SQIVND (reference sequence). The CDR3 has 14 residues. The CDR3 protein is CASSERGQAYEQYF.

The chain employs TRBV27 and TRBJ1-1; checking the TCRdb D call of TRBD1 is not possible without DNA. This CDR3 has 18 residues. The germline CDR1 and CDR2 sequences are MNHEY and SMNVEV (reference sequence). This CDR3 reads CASRPTRRARGIDTEAFF.

The chain is built from TRBV5-5 and TRBJ1-4; TCRdb gives TRBD1 as the D gene, but with no DNA this cannot be confirmed. Germline loops: CDR1 SGHKS, CDR2 YYEKEE (reference sequence). The CDR3 has 15 residues. The CDR3 here is CASSWGTASNEKLFF.

The chain links TRBV7-3 to TRBJ2-1; TCRdb's D call, TRBD2, is unchecked because there is no DNA. Germline CDR1 reads SGHTA; CDR2 reads FQGTGA. This CDR3 has 17 amino acids. The CDR3 here is CASSYGGTSGAYNEQFF.

The chain employs TRBV25-1 and TRBJ2-7; TCRdb selects TRBD1, and the lack of DNA leaves this call unchecked. Per the germline V gene, CDR1 is MGHDK and CDR2 is SYGVNS. The CDR3 covers 14 residues. The CDR3 protein is CASSATGAFYEQYF.

The J gene is TRBJ1-1, the V gene TRBV3-1; TCRdb outputs TRBD1, but without DNA this stays unchecked. The length of the CDR3 is 15 residues. Germline assignment: CDR1 LGHDT and CDR2 YNNKEL (reference sequence). The CDR3 spells CASSQGQGDETEAFF.

CDR3 region: CSASGTGWAEAFF. The chain is built from TRBV20-1 and TRBJ1-1; TCRdb names TRBD1, which stays unverified in the absence of DNA. CDR1 DFQATT and CDR2 SNEGSKA come from the germline V gene (reference sequence). The CDR3 sequence is 13 residues long.

The CDR3 reads CASSYRRVDGYTF. The V gene is TRBV4-1, the J gene TRBJ1-2. The CDR3 extends over 13 amino acids. Germline lookup yields CDR1 MGHRA and CDR2 YSYEKL.

This chain's CDR3 is CATGDSYNEQFF. The genes are TRBV10-3 and TRBJ2-1. The CDR3 has 12 residues. Per the germline V gene, CDR1 is ENHRY and CDR2 is SYGVKD.